Sequencing of this TCR beta chain was carried out in a study of response to subunit inactivated influenza vaccine. This clonotype was detected only a few times. What it binds is not known. One entry per CDR3 protein, called by TCRdb with MiXCR from the RT-PCR reads. The sample shows around 480,000 distinct CDR3 sequences, 11% of them seen only once. The CDR3 covers 16 residues. Trimming cost V 2 bases and J 6 bases; bases outside gene matches: 10. Germline CDR1 and CDR2: SGHVS and FQNEAQ. Whole-study results and caveats: Every seasonal influenza vaccination brings in few new T cells, the authors suggested.

This chain links TRBV7-8 with TRBJ1-5; TRBD1 aligns across 7 bases. This TCR was sampled from a man aged 50 to 60 who received an inactivated influenza vaccine. The sample in question was PBMCs from blood, obtained 40 to 50 days after vaccination. The CDR3 DNA reads as TGTGCCAGCAGCTTACTTCGGGGGACAGTGCGTCAGCCCCAGCATTTT. This sequence encodes CASSLLRGTVRQPQHF.